The sequence of this TCR beta chain was determined in a study of blood T cell repertoires in COVID-19. This CDR3 has 15 residues. Germline CDR1 and CDR2: MNHEY and SMNVEV (reference sequence). V shed 5 bases and J shed 0 bases, with 10 bases lying between them. Method: immunoSEQ multiplex PCR; TCRdb's copy keeps in-frame clones and lacks some. The sample yields roughly 200,000 clones, 90% seen once. Material for sequencing was peripheral blood. The chain employs TRBV27 and TRBJ2-2; possible D gene TRBD1, 6 bases. The source of this sequence is a man aged 45-65 years with acute or convalescent COVID-19. The CDR3, as DNA: TGTGCCAGCAGTCTCGGACAGACGAACACCGGGGAGCTGTTTTTT. Protein sequence: CASSLGQTNTGELFF.